The clone carrying this TCR beta chain was detected only once. The antigen is unknown. The repertoire was sequenced with immunoSEQ multiplex PCR; TCRdb's copy has only in-frame clones and lacks some. There are 60,000 to 85,000 clones in the sample; 85% to 90% occur only once, and about 3.9% lies in the top ten. The sample is drawn from a study of OX40 agonist ivuxolimab in advanced cancers. For the study at large: Earlier treatment with anti-PD-1, anti-PD-L1 or anti-CTLA-4 was permitted, and around 43% had received some. Three patients had partial responses: one hepatocellular carcinoma, two cutaneous melanoma. Points from the study as a whole: Among some nonresponders, normalized T-cell clonal expansion was also low. Averaged across samples, CD8+ T cells carried more expanded clones than CD4+ did.

CDR1 and CDR2 (germline): MGHDK, SYGVNS. This CDR3 has 13 amino acids. Trimming took 4 bases from V and 5 from J, leaving 12 bases between them. This sample comprised CD4+ or CD8+ T cells sorted from blood, obtained in a trial of the OX40 agonist ivuxolimab. V and J are TRBV25-1 and TRBJ2-7; D gene ambiguous. The sequence derives from an adult with an advanced solid tumor such as melanoma, head and neck, liver or kidney cancer. CDR3 coding DNA: TGTGCCAGCAGTGGAACAGCAGTGAACGAGCAGTACTTC. This codes for CASSGTAVNEQYF.